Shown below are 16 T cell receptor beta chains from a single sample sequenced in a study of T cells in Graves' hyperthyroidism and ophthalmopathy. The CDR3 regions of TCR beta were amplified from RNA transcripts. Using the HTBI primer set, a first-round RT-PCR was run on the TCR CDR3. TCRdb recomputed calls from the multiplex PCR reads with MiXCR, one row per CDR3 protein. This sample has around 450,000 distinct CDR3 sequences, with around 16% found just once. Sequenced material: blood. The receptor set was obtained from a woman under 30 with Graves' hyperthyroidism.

As DNA, the CDR3 is TGTGCCAGTAGCCAGTATGAGGGAGGGATCAATGAGCAGTTCTTC. This gives the protein CASSQYEGGINEQFF. The rearrangement uses TRBV19 and TRBJ2-1; 7 bases fit TRBD2. V lost 6 bases to trimming and J lost 6 bases; unmatched junction nucleotides: 11. The CDR3 is made up of 15 amino acids. Germline lookup yields CDR1 LNHDA and CDR2 SQIVND (reference sequence).

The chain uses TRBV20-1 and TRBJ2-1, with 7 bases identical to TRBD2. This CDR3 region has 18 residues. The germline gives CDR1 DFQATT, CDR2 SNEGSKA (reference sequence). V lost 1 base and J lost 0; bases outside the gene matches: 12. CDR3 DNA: TGCAGTGCTAGAGGGGGGGGGGGGGGGGGAGCCTCCTACAATGAGCAGTTCTTC. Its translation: CSARGGGGGGASYNEQFF.

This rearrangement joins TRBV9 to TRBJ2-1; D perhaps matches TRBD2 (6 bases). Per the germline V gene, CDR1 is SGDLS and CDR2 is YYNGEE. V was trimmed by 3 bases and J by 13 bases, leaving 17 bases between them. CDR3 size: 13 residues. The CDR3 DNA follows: TGTGCCAGCAGCGGAACCTTGGAGGGTTTTCAGTTCTTC. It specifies CASSGTLEGFQFF.

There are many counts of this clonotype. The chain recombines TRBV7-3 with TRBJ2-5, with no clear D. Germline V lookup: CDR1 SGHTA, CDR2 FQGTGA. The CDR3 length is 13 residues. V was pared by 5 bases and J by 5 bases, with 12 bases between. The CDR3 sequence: CASSRGSDETQYF. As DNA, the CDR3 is TGTGCCAGCAGCCGCGGATCCGATGAGACCCAGTACTTC.

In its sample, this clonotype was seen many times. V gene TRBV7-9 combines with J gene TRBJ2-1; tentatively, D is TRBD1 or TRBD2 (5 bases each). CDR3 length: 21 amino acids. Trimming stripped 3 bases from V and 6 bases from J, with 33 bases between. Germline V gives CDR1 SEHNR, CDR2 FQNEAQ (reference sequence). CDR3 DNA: TGTGCCAGCAGCTTGCCTCCGGCAGCTAGGCAGGGAGACCCGAGGGGCAATGAGCAGTTCTTC. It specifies CASSLPPAARQGDPRGNEQFF.

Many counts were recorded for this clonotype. The CDR3 DNA reads as TGTGCCAGCAGTTACTCGAGAGTTTCCAGCAATCAGCCCCAGCATTTT. This gives the protein CASSYSRVSSNQPQHF. This chain connects TRBV6-6 to TRBJ1-5; D is uncertain. Trimming removed 0 bases from V and 1 base from J, with 10 bases in between. Germline-derived CDR1 and CDR2 are MNHNY and SVGAGI (reference sequence). This CDR3 has 16 amino acids.

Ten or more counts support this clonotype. CDR3 DNA: TGTGCCAGCAGCTTGTCCGGGGTCTGGAATGAGCAGTTCTTC. This encodes CASSLSGVWNEQFF. V usage is TRBV5-6 and J usage is TRBJ2-1; perhaps TRBD2 as D (5 bases). The CDR3 contains 14 residues. Trimming took off 1 base at V and 7 bases at J, with 12 bases between the two ends. The V gene's germline CDR1 is SGHDT and CDR2 YYEEEE.

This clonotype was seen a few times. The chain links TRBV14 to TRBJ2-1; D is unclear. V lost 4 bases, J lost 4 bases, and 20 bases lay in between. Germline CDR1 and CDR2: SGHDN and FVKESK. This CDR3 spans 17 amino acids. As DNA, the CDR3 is TGTGCCAGCAGCCGCTCAGTGGGCCTGGTGTCTTACAATGAGCAGTTCTTC. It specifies CASSRSVGLVSYNEQFF.

The CDR3 region has the DNA TGTGCCAGCAGCCAAGAATGGAGCGGTGAGCAGTTCTTC. Translated, it gives CASSQEWSGEQFF. This chain connects TRBV3-1 to TRBJ2-1; tentative D call: TRBD2 (5 bases). Germline V gene lookup returns CDR1 LGHDT and CDR2 YNNKEL (reference sequence). The ends were cut back, 0 bases at V and 9 bases at J, with 9 bases in the middle. The CDR3 extends over 13 amino acids.

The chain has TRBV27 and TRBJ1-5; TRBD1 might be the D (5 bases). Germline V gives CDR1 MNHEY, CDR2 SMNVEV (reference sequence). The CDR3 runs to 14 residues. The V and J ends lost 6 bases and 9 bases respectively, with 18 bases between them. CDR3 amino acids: CASRRDHQGGPQHF. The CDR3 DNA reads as TGTGCCAGCAGGAGGGACCACCAAGGAGGGCCCCAGCATTTT.

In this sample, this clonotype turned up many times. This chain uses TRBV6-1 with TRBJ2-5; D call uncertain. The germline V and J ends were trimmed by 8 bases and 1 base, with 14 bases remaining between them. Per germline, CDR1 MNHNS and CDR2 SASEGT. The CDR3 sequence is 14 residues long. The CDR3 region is CASRPPPRQETQYF. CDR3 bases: TGTGCCAGCCGCCCCCCACCTCGCCAAGAGACCCAGTACTTC.

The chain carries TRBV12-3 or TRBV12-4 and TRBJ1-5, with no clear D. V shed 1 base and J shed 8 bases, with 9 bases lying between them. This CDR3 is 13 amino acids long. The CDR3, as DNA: TGTGCCAGCAGTTTAGGTCGGACGGAGCCCCAGCATTTT. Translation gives CASSLGRTEPQHF.

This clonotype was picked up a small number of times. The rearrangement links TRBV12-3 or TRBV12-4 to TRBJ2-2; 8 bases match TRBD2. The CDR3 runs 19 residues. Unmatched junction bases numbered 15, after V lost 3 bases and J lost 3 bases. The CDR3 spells CASSFISGGLYTYTGELFF. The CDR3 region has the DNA TGTGCCAGCAGTTTTATAAGCGGGGGCCTCTACACCTACACCGGGGAGCTGTTTTTT.

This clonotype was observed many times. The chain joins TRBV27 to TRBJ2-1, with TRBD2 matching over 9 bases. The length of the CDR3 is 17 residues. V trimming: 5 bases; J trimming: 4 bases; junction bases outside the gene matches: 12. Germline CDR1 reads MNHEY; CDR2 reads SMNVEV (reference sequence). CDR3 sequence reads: CASSRKASGTIYNEQFF. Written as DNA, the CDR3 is TGTGCCAGCAGTCGTAAGGCTAGCGGGACCATTTACAATGAGCAGTTCTTC.

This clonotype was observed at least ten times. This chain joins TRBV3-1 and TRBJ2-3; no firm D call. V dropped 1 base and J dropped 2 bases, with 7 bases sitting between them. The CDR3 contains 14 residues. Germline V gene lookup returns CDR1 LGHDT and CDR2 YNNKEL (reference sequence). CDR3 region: CASSQGRLTDTQYF. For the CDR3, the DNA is TGTGCCAGCAGCCAAGGGAGACTCACAGATACGCAGTATTTT.

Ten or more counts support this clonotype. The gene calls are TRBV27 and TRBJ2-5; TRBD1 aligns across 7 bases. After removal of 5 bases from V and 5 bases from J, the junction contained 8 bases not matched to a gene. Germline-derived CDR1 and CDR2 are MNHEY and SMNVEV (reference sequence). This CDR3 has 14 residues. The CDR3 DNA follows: TGTGCCAGCAGTGTACAGGGGCGCGAGGAGACCCAGTACTTC. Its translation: CASSVQGREETQYF.